This T cell receptor (beta chain) originates from a study of blood T cells in healthy people across ages. This clonotype was counted between two and nine times. What it binds is unknown. Roughly 10 milliliters was the volume of peripheral blood drawn from each donor. The CDR3 runs 16 residues. Germline V CDR1 and CDR2: SGHNT, YYREEE (reference sequence). V was pared by 4 bases and J by 2 bases, with 18 bases between. The study, taken as a whole, reports: In these data, TCR beta diversity tracked strongly with naive T cell percentage.

Then a second PCR, running about 6 to 12 cycles, was carried out with a sample-barcoded 5' primer and a J-beta primer mix. Each cDNA was tagged by a template-switch adaptor containing 12 random nucleotides. All samples gave at least 2.5 million CDR3-containing paired-end reads. TCRdb re-derived calls from the 5' RACE reads in MiXCR, one entry per CDR3 protein. The profile shows fewer than 2 million distinct CDR3 sequences, approximately 40% of them singletons. This receptor was identified in a human donor in good health. This chain links TRBV5-4 with TRBJ1-1; D call uncertain. Sequenced: blood. Here the CDR3 reads CASSPREKGGNTEAFF. The DNA of the CDR3 is TGTGCCAGCAGCCCGAGGGAGAAAGGTGGAAACACTGAAGCTTTCTTT. The whole variable domain, remainder taken from reference TRBV5-4 and TRBJ1-1, is ETGVTQSPTHLIKTRGQQVTLRCSSQSGHNTVSWYQQALGQGPQFIFQYYREEENGRGNFPPRFSGLQFPNYSSELNVNALELDDSALYLCASSPREKGGNTEAFFGQGTRLTVV.